One sample yielded the 30 T cell receptor beta chains listed below, sequenced in a study of cytomegalovirus exposure and HLA in healthy donors. This PCR relied on a set of 60 Vbeta primers and 13 Jbeta primers. Method: immunoSEQ multiplex PCR; TCRdb's copy keeps in-frame clones and lacks some. This sample has approximately 150,000 clones, with roughly 79% found just once. The sample was PBMCs. The origin of the receptors is a woman aged 18-30 years in good health and CMV-seropositive.

The chain recombines TRBV27 with TRBJ2-4, with 15 bases matching TRBD2. In germline, CDR1 is MNHEY, CDR2 SMNVEV (reference sequence). V trimming: 6 bases; J trimming: 4 bases; junction bases outside the gene matches: 10. The CDR3 contains 18 residues. CDR3 protein: CASSPGLAGGRGKNIQYF. In DNA form, the CDR3 reads TGTGCCAGCAGCCCCGGACTAGCGGGGGGGCGGGGGAAAAACATTCAGTACTTC.

The genes are TRBV5-8 and TRBJ1-4; 10 positions match TRBD1. CDR1 and CDR2 from the germline V gene are SGHTS and YDEGEE. J was trimmed by 8 bases and V by 5 bases; bases with no gene match: 6. The CDR3 runs 14 residues. CDR3 sequence: CASSIGTGEEKLFF. The CDR3 nucleotides read TGTGCCAGCAGTATCGGGACAGGGGAAGAAAAACTGTTTTTT. Based on the CDR3 plus reference TRBV5-8 and TRBJ1-4, the full variable domain is EAGVTQSPTHLIKTRGQQATLRCSPISGHTSVYWYQQALGLGLQFLLWYDEGEERNRGNFPPRFSGRQFPNYSSELNVNALELEDSALYLCASSIGTGEEKLFFGSGTQLSVL.

In its sample, this clone was seen a few times. The chain couples TRBV7-9 to TRBJ2-7; 9 bases are shared with TRBD1. Germline CDR1 and CDR2: SEHNR and FQNEAQ (reference sequence). V gave up 2 bases and J gave up 3 bases; unmatched junction bases: 5. CDR3 length equals 15 residues. The CDR3 region has the DNA TGTGCCAGCAGCTTACTGGAGACAGGGGGCTACGAGCAGTACTTC. Translated, it gives CASSLLETGGYEQYF.

The chain recombines TRBV7-8 with TRBJ1-6; no reliable D call. The CDR3 consists of 14 residues. V was shortened by 8 bases and J by 7 bases, with 15 bases between the two germline ends. Germline V gene sequence: CDR1 SGHVS, CDR2 FQNEAQ. The CDR3 loop reads CASRELLNNSPLHF. In DNA, the CDR3 is TGTGCCAGCCGTGAGCTATTAAACAATTCACCCCTCCACTTT.

This chain connects TRBV10-3 to TRBJ1-6; D remains unclear. Germline V gene data show CDR1 as ENHRY and CDR2 as SYGVKD. The CDR3 is made up of 18 amino acids. The V gene lost 2 bases and the J gene lost 0 bases, with 14 bases spanning the gap. This CDR3 is CAISELPIGSSYNSPLHF. Here the CDR3 DNA reads TGTGCCATCAGTGAGCTCCCGATTGGGAGCTCCTATAATTCACCCCTCCACTTT.

This chain joins TRBV11-2 and TRBJ2-1; D unresolved. The V gene's germline CDR1 is SGHAT and CDR2 FQNNGV. The CDR3 length is 14 residues. The V end was cut by 3 bases, the J end by 0 bases, with 6 bases between. This chain's CDR3 is CASSFSSSYNEQFF. DNA for the CDR3: TGTGCCAGCAGCTTCTCCAGCTCCTACAATGAGCAGTTCTTC.

This clone turned up a few times. The genes are TRBV5-6 and TRBJ1-2, with 10 bases aligning to TRBD1. The germline gives CDR1 SGHDT, CDR2 YYEEEE. The ends lost 4 bases at V and 4 bases at J; junction bases unmatched: 7. The CDR3 totals 15 residues. The DNA for the CDR3 is TGTGCCAGCAGCCAAAGGGGACAGGGGTTCTATGGCTACACCTTC. It yields the protein CASSQRGQGFYGYTF.

This clone was observed a single time. The rearrangement links TRBV18 to TRBJ2-7, with D possibly matching TRBD2 (6 bases). With 3 bases removed from V and 3 bases from J, the gap between germline ends came to 15 bases. There are 15 residues in the CDR3. Germline lookup yields CDR1 KGHSH and CDR2 LQKENI. In DNA form, the CDR3 reads TGTGCCAGCTCACCGCGGGGACTGATTTTCTACGAGCAGTACTTC. Translating gives CASSPRGLIFYEQYF.

The chain couples TRBV6-5 to TRBJ1-1; D remains unclear. This CDR3 contains 15 residues. Trimming pared 2 bases from V and 3 bases from J, leaving 13 bases between. Germline CDR1 MNHEY, CDR2 SVGAGI. This chain's CDR3 is CASSYEQVGDTEAFF. The CDR3 DNA is TGTGCCAGCAGTTACGAGCAGGTGGGCGACACTGAAGCTTTCTTT.

This clone was counted a single time. The chain links TRBV30 to TRBJ2-5; 8 positions agree with TRBD1. The CDR3 contains 14 residues. Trimming cost V 3 bases and J 2 bases; bases outside gene matches: 5. CDR1 is GTSNPN and CDR2 is SVGIG in the germline V gene (reference sequence). The CDR3 DNA sequence: TGTGCCTGGAGAAGGGACAGGAGGCAAGAGACCCAGTACTTC. Protein sequence: CAWRRDRRQETQYF. Drawing the rest from reference TRBV30 and TRBJ2-5, the complete variable domain is SQTIHQWPATLVQPVGSPLSLECTVEGTSNPNLYWYRQAAGRGLQLLFYSVGIGQISSEVPQNLSASRPQDRQFILSSKKLLLSDSGFYLCAWRRDRRQETQYFGPGTRLLVL.

The table lists this clone with a count of one. The V call is TRBV11-2, the J call TRBJ1-1; 8 bases fit TRBD1. Germline-derived CDR1 and CDR2 are SGHAT and FQNNGV. Unmatched junction bases numbered 6, after V lost 5 bases and J lost 1 base. The CDR3 extends over 15 amino acids. The CDR3 DNA reads as TGTGCCAGCAGCCCTAATGGACAGGGGAACACTGAAGCTTTCTTT. Translating it yields CASSPNGQGNTEAFF.

The CDR3 loop is CASSLVTGINTEAFF. The DNA for the CDR3 is TGTGCCAGCAGCTTAGTAACAGGGATAAACACTGAAGCTTTCTTT. The rearrangement links TRBV7-2 to TRBJ1-1; the D gene is possibly TRBD1 (6 bases). The CDR3 extends over 15 amino acids. The germline CDR1 and CDR2 sequences are SGHTA and FQGNSA. V was pared by 1 base and J by 2 bases, with 11 bases between.

V gene TRBV27 combines with J gene TRBJ1-2; a possible D gene is TRBD1 (5 bases). The CDR3 covers 13 residues. The V and J ends lost 6 bases and 3 bases respectively, with 11 bases between them. Germline V gene lookup returns CDR1 MNHEY and CDR2 SMNVEV (reference sequence). The CDR3 here is CASRGGVDYGYTF. As DNA, the CDR3 is TGTGCCAGCAGGGGGGGGGTGGACTATGGCTACACCTTC.

The CDR3 spells CASRRTSHYEQYF. The CDR3 DNA reads as TGTGCCAGCAGGAGGACTTCCCACTACGAGCAGTACTTC. The chain is built from TRBV6-6 and TRBJ2-7; tentatively, D is TRBD2 (5 bases). The V gene's germline CDR1 is MNHNY and CDR2 SVGAGI (reference sequence). CDR3 length: 13 amino acids. V was trimmed by 6 bases and J by 3 bases, leaving 12 bases between them.

V and J are TRBV15 and TRBJ2-7; TRBD2 aligns across 8 bases. CDR1 and CDR2 (germline): LNHNV, YYDKDF (reference sequence). There are 15 residues in the CDR3. The ends lost 3 bases at V and 7 bases at J; junction bases unmatched: 11. CDR3 sequence reads: CATSRGVTGGGEQYF. DNA of the CDR3: TGTGCCACCAGCAGGGGTGTTACGGGGGGGGGAGAGCAGTACTTC. Using reference TRBV15 and TRBJ2-7 for the parts outside the CDR3, the full variable domain is DAMVIQNPRYQVTQFGKPVTLSCSQTLNHNVMYWYQQKSSQAPKLLFHYYDKDFNNEADTPDNFQSRRPNTSFCFLDIRSPGLGDTAMYLCATSRGVTGGGEQYFGPGTRLTVT.

The rearrangement uses TRBV27 and TRBJ2-2; a weak D match, TRBD2 (5 bases). The length of the CDR3 is 14 residues. CDR1 and CDR2 from the germline V gene are MNHEY and SMNVEV (reference sequence). V was trimmed by 4 bases and J by 2 bases, leaving 8 bases between them. The chain's CDR3 is CASSSGINTGELFF. The CDR3 coding sequence is TGTGCCAGCAGTTCCGGGATTAACACCGGGGAGCTGTTTTTT.

The rearrangement links TRBV9 to TRBJ2-5; TRBD2 agrees at 7 bases. V was pared by 0 bases and J by 4 bases, with 6 bases of the junction left unmatched. Germline V lookup: CDR1 SGDLS, CDR2 YYNGEE. This CDR3 has 15 residues. CDR3 sequence reads: CASSVAGGGGETQYF. CDR3 DNA sequence: TGTGCCAGCAGCGTAGCGGGGGGTGGCGGAGAGACCCAGTACTTC. The full variable domain, its missing parts supplied by reference TRBV9 and TRBJ2-5, is DSGVTQTPKHLITATGQRVTLRCSPRSGDLSVYWYQQSLDQGLQFLIQYYNGEERAKGNILERFSAQQFPDLHSELNLSSLELGDSALYFCASSVAGGGGETQYFGPGTRLLVL.

The chain carries TRBV7-6 and TRBJ2-3, with 16 bases that match TRBD2. Germline V gene lookup returns CDR1 SGHVS and CDR2 FNYEAQ. CDR3 length equals 18 residues. The ends lost 4 bases at V and 0 bases at J; junction bases unmatched: 4. The CDR3, as DNA: TGTGCCAGCAGCTGGGGACTAGCGGGGGGGTCGAGCACAGATACGCAGTATTTT. Amino acids: CASSWGLAGGSSTDTQYF.

This clone was observed a few times. The chain couples TRBV5-1 to TRBJ2-3; the match to TRBD1 covers 10 bases. Germline V gene sequence: CDR1 SGHRS, CDR2 YFSETQ. V dropped 4 bases and J dropped 5; count of bases not matched to a gene: 7. The CDR3 is made up of 15 amino acids. CDR3 loop: CASSLKGTGEDTQYF. DNA of the CDR3: TGCGCCAGCAGCCTAAAAGGGACAGGGGAAGATACGCAGTATTTT.

This clone appeared once. The chain is built from TRBV28 and TRBJ1-2, with D possibly TRBD1 on 6 matching bases. Germline CDR1 is MDHEN and CDR2 is SYDVKM. The V end lost 6 bases, the J end lost 11 bases, and 16 bases lay between the germline ends. This CDR3 spans 12 amino acids. The CDR3 DNA reads as TGTGCCAGCAGATTGGACCAGGGGAAGTACACCTTC. This sequence encodes CASRLDQGKYTF.

This sequence joins TRBV7-2 and TRBJ1-3; possibly TRBD1 for D (5 bases). V was cut by 5 bases and J by 3 bases, with 14 bases left in between. CDR1 and CDR2 (germline): SGHTA, FQGNSA. The CDR3 loop spans 15 amino acids. The CDR3 reads CASSPQGRGGNTIYF. The CDR3 DNA reads as TGTGCCAGCAGCCCCCAAGGGAGGGGTGGAAACACCATATATTTT.

The chain carries TRBV14 and TRBJ2-7; a weak D match, TRBD1 (5 bases). Trimming removed 1 base at V and 5 bases at J, with 15 bases between. This CDR3 spans 15 amino acids. CDR1 and CDR2 from the germline V gene are SGHDN and FVKESK. The CDR3 DNA follows: TGTGCCAGCAGCCAAGGTCAGGGAACTCTCGACGAGCAGTACTTC. As protein: CASSQGQGTLDEQYF.

The chain recombines TRBV29-1 with TRBJ1-1; D call uncertain. The CDR3 has 14 amino acids. V was cut by 4 bases and J by 0 bases, with 12 bases left in between. The germline V gene has CDR1 SQVTM and CDR2 ANQGSEA. The CDR3 loop reads CSVVVSGMNTEAFF. The CDR3 DNA reads as TGCAGCGTTGTGGTCTCGGGGATGAACACTGAAGCTTTCTTT. Together with reference TRBV29-1 and TRBJ1-1, the CDR3 gives the full variable domain: SAVISQKPSRDICQRGTSLTIQCQVDSQVTMMFWYRQQPGQSLTLIATANQGSEATYESGFVIDKFPISRPNLTFSTLTVSNMSPEDSSIYLCSVVVSGMNTEAFFGQGTRLTVV.

This chain connects TRBV7-7 to TRBJ2-7, with D possibly being TRBD1 (5 bases). V was cut by 5 bases and J by 3 bases, with 11 bases left in between. Germline loops: CDR1 SSHAT, CDR2 FNYEAQ (reference sequence). CDR3 length: 13 residues. As DNA, the CDR3 is TGTGCCAGCAGCCACAGACAGTTCTACGAGCAGTACTTC. Encoded protein: CASSHRQFYEQYF. Based on the CDR3 plus reference TRBV7-7 and TRBJ2-7, the full variable domain is GAGVSQSPRYKVTKRGQDVTLRCDPISSHATLYWYQQALGQGPEFLTYFNYEAQPDKSGLPSDRFSAERPEGSISTLTIQRTEQRDSAMYRCASSHRQFYEQYFGPGTRLTVT.

Here the CDR3 reads CATPVAGGIHEQYF. The CDR3 DNA reads TGTGCCACCCCCGTAGCGGGGGGAATCCACGAGCAGTACTTC. J is TRBJ2-7 and V is TRBV19; TRBD2 agrees at 10 bases. V lost 10 bases, J lost 5 bases, and 11 bases stayed unmatched. The germline gives CDR1 LNHDA, CDR2 SQIVND (reference sequence). This CDR3 has 14 residues.

The V gene is TRBV7-9, the J gene TRBJ1-1, with 9 bases aligning to TRBD1. Germline trimming cut 5 bases from V and 5 bases from J; bases unmatched to any gene: 6. CDR3 length equals 14 residues. Per the germline V gene, CDR1 is SEHNR and CDR2 is FQNEAQ (reference sequence). This CDR3 reads CASSRGTGKTEAFF. The CDR3 nucleotides read TGTGCCAGCAGCCGAGGGACAGGGAAAACTGAAGCTTTCTTT.

The V gene is TRBV30, the J gene TRBJ2-3; 7 bases map to TRBD1. V dropped 3 bases and J dropped 2; count of bases not matched to a gene: 5. This CDR3 has 14 amino acids. Per the germline V gene, CDR1 is GTSNPN and CDR2 is SVGIG (reference sequence). CDR3 sequence: CAWRAGGVTDTQYF. The CDR3 DNA reads TGTGCCTGGAGGGCAGGGGGTGTCACAGATACGCAGTATTTT.

This clone came up a few times. V is TRBV6-5 and J is TRBJ1-5; D call uncertain. The V end was cut by 0 bases, the J end by 5 bases, with 5 bases between. The CDR3 sequence is 13 residues long. Germline values: CDR1 MNHEY, CDR2 SVGAGI. The CDR3 protein is CASSYSRDQPQHF. Here the CDR3 DNA reads TGTGCCAGCAGTTACTCGAGGGATCAGCCCCAGCATTTT.

This chain uses TRBV27 with TRBJ2-3; 7 bases line up with TRBD2. The CDR3 sequence is 15 residues long. Per the germline V gene, CDR1 is MNHEY and CDR2 is SMNVEV (reference sequence). V gave up 4 bases and J gave up 0 bases; unmatched junction bases: 4. The CDR3 sequence is CASSSPGGSTDTQYF. The CDR3 nucleotides are TGTGCCAGCAGTTCCCCCGGGGGGAGCACAGATACGCAGTATTTT.

The rearrangement joins TRBV27 to TRBJ1-5; a weak D match, TRBD1 (5 bases). This CDR3 contains 13 residues. V lost 3 bases and J 5 bases, leaving 8 bases between the germline ends. CDR1 is MNHEY, CDR2 SMNVEV, per germline (reference sequence). CDR3 nucleotides: TGTGCCAGCAGTTTCGGGGGAGATCAGCCCCAGCATTTT. The encoded protein is CASSFGGDQPQHF.